Presented here are 13 T cell receptor beta chains from one specimen sequenced in a study of blood T cell repertoires in COVID-19. TCRdb's copy holds only in-frame clones and misses some; the assay was immunoSEQ multiplex PCR. The sample includes 120,000 or so clones, roughly 79% of them seen just once. Sequenced: peripheral blood. The receptors originated from a woman of 80 years or more with active or convalescent COVID-19.

V usage is TRBV28 and J usage is TRBJ1-3; D is unresolved. Trimming shortened V by 1 base and J by 0 bases, and 16 bases separated the two germline ends. The CDR3 has 18 residues. Germline-derived CDR1 and CDR2 are MDHEN and SYDVKM. CDR3 region: CASSLFWGGKRSGNTIYF. In DNA, the CDR3 is TGTGCCAGCAGTTTATTTTGGGGAGGGAAACGCTCTGGAAACACCATATATTTT.

The chain is built from TRBV4-2 and TRBJ1-1; D gene ambiguous. This CDR3 is built from 15 residues. V dropped 4 bases and J dropped 7 bases, with 19 bases sitting between them. CDR1 and CDR2 from the germline V gene are LGHNA and YNFKEQ. CDR3 in DNA: TGTGCCAGCAGCCGAATGGGTCTAGGAGACCGTGAAGCTTTCTTT. It yields the protein CASSRMGLGDREAFF.

The chain recombines TRBV18 with TRBJ1-1; tentative D call: TRBD1 (6 bases). This CDR3 has 16 amino acids. V lost 4 bases, J lost 0 bases, and 15 bases lay in between. Germline V gene data show CDR1 as KGHSH and CDR2 as LQKENI. CDR3 residues: CASSRNLGQVNTEAFF. The DNA for the CDR3 is TGTGCCAGCTCACGGAATCTGGGACAAGTGAACACTGAAGCTTTCTTT.

The chain has TRBV5-4 and TRBJ2-7; TRBD2 matches 7 bases. CDR1 SGHNT and CDR2 YYREEE come from the germline V gene (reference sequence). V lost 4 bases and J lost 4; bases outside the gene matches: 5. The CDR3 is 13 amino acids. The CDR3 here is CASSRGGNYEQYF. Here the CDR3 DNA reads TGTGCCAGCAGCAGGGGAGGGAATTACGAGCAGTACTTC.

The rearrangement links TRBV5-1 to TRBJ2-2; TRBD1 matches 7 bases. The CDR3 has 16 residues. From germline, CDR1 is SGHRS and CDR2 YFSETQ. V shed 0 bases and J 0 bases; nucleotides not matched to a gene: 2. DNA of the CDR3: TGCGCCAGCAGCTTGGCTGGGACAGCGAACACCGGGGAGCTGTTTTTT. Its protein product is CASSLAGTANTGELFF.

The chain carries TRBV5-1 and TRBJ2-5; 8 positions match TRBD2. The V and J ends lost 4 bases and 4 bases, in that order; junction bases with no gene match: 3. The CDR3 contains 13 residues. Germline V CDR1 and CDR2: SGHRS, YFSETQ. CDR3 nucleotide sequence: TGCGCCAGCAGCATAAGCGGGGGAGAGACCCAGTACTTC. Translating it yields CASSISGGETQYF. Looking up the rest from reference TRBV5-1 and TRBJ2-5 gives the full variable domain: KAGVTQTPRYLIKTRGQQVTLSCSPISGHRSVSWYQQTPGQGLQFLFEYFSETQRNKGNFPGRFSGRQFSNSRSEMNVSTLELGDSALYLCASSISGGETQYFGPGTRLLVL.

This chain connects TRBV7-8 to TRBJ2-2; D gene uncertain. The V gene's germline CDR1 is SGHVS and CDR2 FQNEAQ. Deletions cut 5 bases from V and 7 bases from J, with 11 bases between. The CDR3 is made up of 13 amino acids. The CDR3 loop reads CASSRDTNGELFF. CDR3 nucleotides: TGTGCCAGCAGCCGTGATACAAACGGGGAGCTGTTTTTT.

The chain has TRBV11-2 and TRBJ1-1; TRBD1 might be the D (5 bases). The length of the CDR3 is 13 residues. The germline V gene has CDR1 SGHAT and CDR2 FQNNGV. V lost 5 bases to trimming and J lost 6 bases, with 13 bases between them. The CDR3 bases are TGTGCCAGCAGCAAGGGGCCATTGTCTGAAGCTTTCTTT. This gives the protein CASSKGPLSEAFF.

The chain employs TRBV5-1 and TRBJ1-6; D may be TRBD1 (6 bases). The germline gives CDR1 SGHRS, CDR2 YFSETQ. CDR3 length equals 16 residues. Deletions cut 4 bases from V and 3 bases from J, with 14 bases between. The CDR3 loop is CASSMTGHNYNSPLHF. CDR3 sequence (DNA): TGCGCCAGCAGCATGACAGGTCATAACTATAATTCACCCCTCCACTTT.

V and J are TRBV27 and TRBJ1-5; 7 bases map to TRBD1. This CDR3 is built from 13 residues. J gave up 5 bases and V 5 bases, and 3 bases lay outside the gene matches. Germline loops: CDR1 MNHEY, CDR2 SMNVEV (reference sequence). The CDR3: CASSRQGHQPQHF. The DNA of the CDR3 is TGTGCCAGCAGTCGACAGGGACATCAGCCCCAGCATTTT.

The chain recombines TRBV7-2 with TRBJ2-2; 8 bases agree with TRBD2. The CDR3 runs to 15 residues. CDR1 and CDR2 (germline): SGHTA, FQGNSA. V lost 5 bases to trimming and J lost 4 bases; unmatched junction nucleotides: 6. The CDR3 reads CASSRSGSVTGELFF. Written as DNA, the CDR3 is TGTGCCAGCAGCCGGAGCGGGAGTGTCACCGGGGAGCTGTTTTTT.

The V and J genes are TRBV5-5 and TRBJ2-7, with 7 positions matching TRBD2. The CDR3 extends over 15 amino acids. The germline CDR1 and CDR2 sequences are SGHKS and YYEKEE (reference sequence). The V segment lost 5 bases and the J segment 4 bases; nucleotides outside the gene matches: 12. Here the CDR3 DNA reads TGTGCCAGCAGGGACGCCGGACTAGATACTTACGAGCAGTACTTC. Translated: CASRDAGLDTYEQYF.

This clone was picked up one time. This chain links TRBV20-1 with TRBJ1-1; TRBD1 matches 8 bases. The junction had 6 bases not matched to a gene; V was cut back by 3 bases and J by 12 bases. CDR1 is DFQATT and CDR2 is SNEGSKA in the germline V gene (reference sequence). The CDR3 sequence is 11 residues long. The CDR3 DNA follows: TGCAGTGCTAGGGACAGGGTGATAACTTTCTTT. The encoded protein is CSARDRVITFF.